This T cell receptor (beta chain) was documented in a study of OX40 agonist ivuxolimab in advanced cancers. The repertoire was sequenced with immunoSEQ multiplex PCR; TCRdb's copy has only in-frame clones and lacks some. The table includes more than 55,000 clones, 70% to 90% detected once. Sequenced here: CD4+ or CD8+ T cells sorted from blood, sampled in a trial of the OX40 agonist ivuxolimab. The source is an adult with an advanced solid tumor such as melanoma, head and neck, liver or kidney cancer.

The CDR3 spells CASRDTGLGSNTEAFF. CDR3 bases: TGTGCCAGCAGAGATACAGGGTTGGGGTCGAACACTGAAGCTTTCTTT. V is TRBV6-4 and J is TRBJ1-1; TRBD1 is a possible D gene (6 bases). V lost 6 bases to trimming and J lost 1 base, with 18 bases between them. This CDR3 comprises 16 residues. Germline CDR1 and CDR2: MRHNA and SNTAGT.